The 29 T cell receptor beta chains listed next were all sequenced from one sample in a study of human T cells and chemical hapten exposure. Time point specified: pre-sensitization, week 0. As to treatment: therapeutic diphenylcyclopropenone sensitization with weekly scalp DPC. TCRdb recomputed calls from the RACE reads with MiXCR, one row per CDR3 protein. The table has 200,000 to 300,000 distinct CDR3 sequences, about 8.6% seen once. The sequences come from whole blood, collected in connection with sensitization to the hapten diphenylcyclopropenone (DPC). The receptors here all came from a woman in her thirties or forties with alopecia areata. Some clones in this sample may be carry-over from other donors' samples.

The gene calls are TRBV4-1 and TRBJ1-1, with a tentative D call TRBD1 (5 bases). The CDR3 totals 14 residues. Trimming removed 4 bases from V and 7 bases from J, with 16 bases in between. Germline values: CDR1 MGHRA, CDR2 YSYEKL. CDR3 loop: CASSLSRGAIEAFF. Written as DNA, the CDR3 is TGCGCCAGCAGCCTCTCACGCGGGGCAATTGAAGCTTTCTTT.

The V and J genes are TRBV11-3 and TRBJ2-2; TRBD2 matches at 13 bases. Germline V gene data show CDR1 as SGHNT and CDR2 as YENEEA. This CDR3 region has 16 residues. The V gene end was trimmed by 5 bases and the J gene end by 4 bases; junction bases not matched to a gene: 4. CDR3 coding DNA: TGTGCCAGCAGCCCCGGGACTAGCGGGATCACCGGGGAGCTGTTTTTT. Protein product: CASSPGTSGITGELFF. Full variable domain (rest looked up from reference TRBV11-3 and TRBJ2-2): EAGVVQSPRYKIIEKKQPVAFWCNPISGHNTLYWYLQNLGQGPELLIRYENEEAVDDSQLPKDRFSAERLKGVDSTLKIQPAELGDSAVYLCASSPGTSGITGELFFGEGSRLTVL.

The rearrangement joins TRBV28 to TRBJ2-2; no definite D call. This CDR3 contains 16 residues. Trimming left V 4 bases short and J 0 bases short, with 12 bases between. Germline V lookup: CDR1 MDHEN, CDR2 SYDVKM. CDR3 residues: CASSYEEVANTGELFF. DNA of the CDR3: TGTGCCAGCAGTTATGAAGAGGTCGCGAACACCGGGGAGCTGTTTTTT.

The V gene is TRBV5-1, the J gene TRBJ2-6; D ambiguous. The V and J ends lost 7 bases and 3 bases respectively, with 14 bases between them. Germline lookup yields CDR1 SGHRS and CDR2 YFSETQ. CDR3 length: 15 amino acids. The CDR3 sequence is CASGLGIYGANVLTF. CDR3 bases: TGCGCCAGCGGATTGGGGATTTATGGGGCCAACGTCCTGACTTTC.

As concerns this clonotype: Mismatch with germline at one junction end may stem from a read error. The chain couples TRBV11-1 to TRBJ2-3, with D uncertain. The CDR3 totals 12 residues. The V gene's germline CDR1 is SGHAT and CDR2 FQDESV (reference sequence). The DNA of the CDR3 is TGTGCCAGCAGCTTAGGCGGAGATACGCAGTTTTTT. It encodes CASSLGGDTQFF.

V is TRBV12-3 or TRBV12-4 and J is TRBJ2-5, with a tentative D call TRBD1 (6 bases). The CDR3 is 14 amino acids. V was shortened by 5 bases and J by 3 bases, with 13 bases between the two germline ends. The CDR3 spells CASSPWTAEETQYF. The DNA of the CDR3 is TGTGCCAGCAGTCCATGGACAGCCGAAGAGACCCAGTACTTC.

In DNA form, the CDR3 reads TGTGCCAGCAGCCAATATGGGCCCGGGACAGGGTTCGACGAGCAGTACTTC. It specifies CASSQYGPGTGFDEQYF. The chain uses TRBV16 and TRBJ2-7, with TRBD1 matching over 9 bases. The CDR3 has 17 amino acids. Unmatched junction bases numbered 12, after V lost 1 base and J lost 5 bases. The V gene's germline CDR1 is KGHSY and CDR2 FQNENV.

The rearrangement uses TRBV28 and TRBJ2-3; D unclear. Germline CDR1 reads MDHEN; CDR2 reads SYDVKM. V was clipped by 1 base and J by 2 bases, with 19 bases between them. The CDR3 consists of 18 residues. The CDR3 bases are TGTGCCAGCAGTTTATTGGTTCGTTCGTTAGGATCCACAGATACGCAGTATTTT. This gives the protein CASSLLVRSLGSTDTQYF.

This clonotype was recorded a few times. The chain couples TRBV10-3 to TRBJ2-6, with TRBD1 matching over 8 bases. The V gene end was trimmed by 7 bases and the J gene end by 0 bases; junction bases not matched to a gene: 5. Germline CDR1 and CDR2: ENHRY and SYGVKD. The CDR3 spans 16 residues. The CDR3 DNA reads TGTGCCATCACCGCGGGACAGGCCTCTGGGGCCAACGTCCTGACTTTC. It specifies CAITAGQASGANVLTF.

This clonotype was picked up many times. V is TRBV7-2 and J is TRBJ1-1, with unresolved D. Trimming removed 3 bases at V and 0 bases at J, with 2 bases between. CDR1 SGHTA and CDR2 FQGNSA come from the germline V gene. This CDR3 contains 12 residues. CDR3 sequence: CASSFLNTEAFF. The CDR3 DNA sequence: TGTGCCAGCAGCTTTTTGAACACTGAAGCTTTCTTT.

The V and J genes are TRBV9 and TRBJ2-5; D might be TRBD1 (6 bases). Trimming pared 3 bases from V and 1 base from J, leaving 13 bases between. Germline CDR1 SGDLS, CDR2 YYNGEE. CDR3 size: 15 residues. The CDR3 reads CASSADQGSQETQYF. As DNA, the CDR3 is TGTGCCAGCAGCGCCGATCAGGGGTCCCAAGAGACCCAGTACTTC.

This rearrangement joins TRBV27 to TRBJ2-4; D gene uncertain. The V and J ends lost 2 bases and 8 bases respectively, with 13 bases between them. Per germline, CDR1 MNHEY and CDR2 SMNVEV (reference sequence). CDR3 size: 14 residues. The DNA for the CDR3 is TGTGCCAGCAGTTTACGTAACCGACACGACATTCAGTACTTC. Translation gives CASSLRNRHDIQYF.

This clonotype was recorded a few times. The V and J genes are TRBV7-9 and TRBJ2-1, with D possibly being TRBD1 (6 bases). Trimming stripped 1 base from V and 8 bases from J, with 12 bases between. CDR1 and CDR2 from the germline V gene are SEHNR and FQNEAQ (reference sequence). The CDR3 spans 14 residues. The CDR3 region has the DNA TGTGCCAGCAGCTTAGGTACAGGGCGCGATGAGCAGTTCTTC. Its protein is CASSLGTGRDEQFF.

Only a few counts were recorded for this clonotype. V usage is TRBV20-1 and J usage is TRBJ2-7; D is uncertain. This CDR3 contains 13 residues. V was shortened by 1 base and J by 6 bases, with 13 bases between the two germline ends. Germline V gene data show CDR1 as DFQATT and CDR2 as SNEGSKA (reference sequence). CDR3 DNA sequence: TGCAGTGCTAGAGTCTTTCACAGAGTCGAGCAGTACTTC. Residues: CSARVFHRVEQYF.

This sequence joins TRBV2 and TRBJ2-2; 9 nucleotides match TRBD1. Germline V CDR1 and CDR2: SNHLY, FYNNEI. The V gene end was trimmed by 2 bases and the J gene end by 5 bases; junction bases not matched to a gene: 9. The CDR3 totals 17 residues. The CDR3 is CASSEPPGTGTTGELFF. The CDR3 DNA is TGTGCCAGCAGTGAACCTCCCGGGACAGGGACGACCGGGGAGCTGTTTTTT. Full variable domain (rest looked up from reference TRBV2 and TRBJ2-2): EPEVTQTPSHQVTQMGQEVILRCVPISNHLYFYWYRQILGQKVEFLVSFYNNEISEKSEIFDDQFSVERPDGSNFTLKIRSTKLEDSAMYFCASSEPPGTGTTGELFFGEGSRLTVL.

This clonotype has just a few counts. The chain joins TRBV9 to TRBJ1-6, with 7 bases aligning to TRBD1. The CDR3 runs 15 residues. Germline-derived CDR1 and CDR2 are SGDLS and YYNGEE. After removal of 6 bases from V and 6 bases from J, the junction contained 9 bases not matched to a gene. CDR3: CASNPQGQANSPLHF. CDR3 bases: TGTGCCAGCAACCCCCAAGGACAGGCTAATTCACCCCTCCACTTT.

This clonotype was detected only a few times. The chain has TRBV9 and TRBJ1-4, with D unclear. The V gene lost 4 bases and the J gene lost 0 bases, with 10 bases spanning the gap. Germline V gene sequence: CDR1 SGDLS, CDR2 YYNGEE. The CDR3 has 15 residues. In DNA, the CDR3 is TGTGCCAGCAGCCCCGGAGGGACAACTAATGAAAAACTGTTTTTT. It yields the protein CASSPGGTTNEKLFF.

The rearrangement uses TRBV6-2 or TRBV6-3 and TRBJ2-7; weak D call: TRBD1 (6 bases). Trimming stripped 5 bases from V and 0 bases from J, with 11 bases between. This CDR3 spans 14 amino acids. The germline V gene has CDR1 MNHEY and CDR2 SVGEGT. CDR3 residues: CASSAPGHSYEQYF. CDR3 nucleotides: TGTGCCAGCAGTGCTCCGGGACACTCCTACGAGCAGTACTTC.

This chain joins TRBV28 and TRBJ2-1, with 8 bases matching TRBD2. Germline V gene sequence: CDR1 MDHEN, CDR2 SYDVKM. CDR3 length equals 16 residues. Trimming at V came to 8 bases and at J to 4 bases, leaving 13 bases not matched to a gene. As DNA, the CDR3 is TGTGCCAGCTGTCCGACCGGGACTAGGTTTTACAATGAGCAGTTCTTC. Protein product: CASCPTGTRFYNEQFF.

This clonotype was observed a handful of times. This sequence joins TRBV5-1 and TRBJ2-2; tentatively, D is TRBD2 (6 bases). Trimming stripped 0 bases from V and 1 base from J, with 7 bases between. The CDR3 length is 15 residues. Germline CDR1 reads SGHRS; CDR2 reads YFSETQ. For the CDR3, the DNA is TGCGCCAGCAGCTTGGATAGCGGGAACACCGGGGAGCTGTTTTTT. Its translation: CASSLDSGNTGELFF.

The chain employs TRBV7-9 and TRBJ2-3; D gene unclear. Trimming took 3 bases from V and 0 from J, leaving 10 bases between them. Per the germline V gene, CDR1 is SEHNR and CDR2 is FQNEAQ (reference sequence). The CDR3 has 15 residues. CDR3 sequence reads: CASSLDGSSTDTQYF. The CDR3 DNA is TGTGCCAGCAGCTTGGATGGCTCTAGCACAGATACGCAGTATTTT.

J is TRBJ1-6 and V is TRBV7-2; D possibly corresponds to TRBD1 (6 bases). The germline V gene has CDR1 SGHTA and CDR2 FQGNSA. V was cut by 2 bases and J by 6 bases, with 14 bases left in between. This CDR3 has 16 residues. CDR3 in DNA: TGTGCCAGCAGCTTACCCCGGGGGCAGGGTAATTCACCCCTCCACTTT. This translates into CASSLPRGQGNSPLHF.

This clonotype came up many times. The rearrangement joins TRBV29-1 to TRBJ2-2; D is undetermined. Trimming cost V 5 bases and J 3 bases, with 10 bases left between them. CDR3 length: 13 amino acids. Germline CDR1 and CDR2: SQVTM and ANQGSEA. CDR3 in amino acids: CSVSPRDTGELFF. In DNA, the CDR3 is TGCAGCGTTTCTCCTCGGGACACCGGGGAGCTGTTTTTT.

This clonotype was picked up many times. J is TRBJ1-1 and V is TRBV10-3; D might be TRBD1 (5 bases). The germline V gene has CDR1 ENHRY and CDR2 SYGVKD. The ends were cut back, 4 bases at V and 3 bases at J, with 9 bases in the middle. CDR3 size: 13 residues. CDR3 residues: CAISAPTDTEAFF. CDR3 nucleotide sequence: TGTGCCATCAGTGCCCCGACAGACACTGAAGCTTTCTTT.

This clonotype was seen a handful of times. CDR3 DNA sequence: TGTGCCAGCAGTTCGTCGAGCATCCAGTACTTC. Amino acid sequence: CASSSSSIQYF. The gene calls are TRBV28 and TRBJ2-7; D is ambiguous. CDR1 and CDR2 from the germline V gene are MDHEN and SYDVKM. Trimming shortened V by 4 bases and J by 10 bases, and 11 bases separated the two germline ends. CDR3 length: 11 amino acids. The full variable domain, rest sourced from reference TRBV28 and TRBJ2-7, is DVKVTQSSRYLVKRTGEKVFLECVQDMDHENMFWYRQDPGLGLRLIYFSYDVKMKEKGDIPEGYSVSREKKERFSLILESASTNQTSMYLCASSSSSIQYFGPGTRLTVT.

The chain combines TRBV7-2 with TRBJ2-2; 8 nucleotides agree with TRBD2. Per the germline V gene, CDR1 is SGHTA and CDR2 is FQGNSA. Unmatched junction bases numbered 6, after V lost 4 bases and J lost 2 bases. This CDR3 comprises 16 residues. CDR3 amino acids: CASSSISGRNTGELFF. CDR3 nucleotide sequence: TGTGCCAGCAGCTCAATCAGCGGGAGAAACACCGGGGAGCTGTTTTTT.

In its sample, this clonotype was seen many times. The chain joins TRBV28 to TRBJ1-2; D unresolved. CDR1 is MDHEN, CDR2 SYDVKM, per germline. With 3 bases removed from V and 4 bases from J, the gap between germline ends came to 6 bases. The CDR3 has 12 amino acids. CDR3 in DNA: TGTGCCAGCAGTTTTGTAAGCTATGGCTACACCTTC. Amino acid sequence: CASSFVSYGYTF.

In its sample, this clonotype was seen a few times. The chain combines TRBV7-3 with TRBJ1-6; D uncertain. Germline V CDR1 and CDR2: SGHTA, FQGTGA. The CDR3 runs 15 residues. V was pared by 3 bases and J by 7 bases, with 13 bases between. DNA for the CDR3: TGTGCCAGCAGCTTTTACCGGCGTGCCAATTCACCCCTCCACTTT. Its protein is CASSFYRRANSPLHF.

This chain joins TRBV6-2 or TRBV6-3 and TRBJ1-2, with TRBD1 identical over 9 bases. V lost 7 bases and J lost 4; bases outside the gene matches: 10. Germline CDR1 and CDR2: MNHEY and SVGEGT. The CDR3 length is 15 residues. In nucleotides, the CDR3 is TGTGCCAGCACTCTTCGATCGGGACAGGGCTATGGCTACACCTTC. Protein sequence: CASTLRSGQGYGYTF.